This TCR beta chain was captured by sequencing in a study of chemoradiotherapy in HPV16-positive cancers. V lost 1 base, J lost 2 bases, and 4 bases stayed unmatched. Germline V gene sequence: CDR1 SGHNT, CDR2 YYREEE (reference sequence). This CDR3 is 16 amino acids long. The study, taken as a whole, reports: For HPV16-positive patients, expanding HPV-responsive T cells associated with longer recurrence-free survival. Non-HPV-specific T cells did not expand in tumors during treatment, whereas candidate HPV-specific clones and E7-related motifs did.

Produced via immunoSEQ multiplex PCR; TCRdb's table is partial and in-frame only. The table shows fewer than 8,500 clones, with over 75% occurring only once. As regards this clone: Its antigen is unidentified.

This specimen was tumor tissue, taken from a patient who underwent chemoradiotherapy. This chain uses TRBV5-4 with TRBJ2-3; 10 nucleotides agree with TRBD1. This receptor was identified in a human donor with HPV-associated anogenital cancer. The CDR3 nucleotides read TGTGCCAGCAGCTTGAAGGGGACAGGGGCCACAGATACGCAGTATTTT. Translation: CASSLKGTGATDTQYF.